This T cell receptor (beta chain) derives from a study of cytomegalovirus exposure and HLA in healthy donors. Study conclusions and caveats: In all likelihood, a cluster of highly shared sequence variants was a sequencing artifact.

Germline V gene sequence: CDR1 LNHDA, CDR2 SQIVND (reference sequence). Losses at the gene ends were 6 bases for V and 5 bases for J; bases not matched to a gene: 1. The CDR3 spans 13 residues. Concerning this clone itself: The antigen remains undetermined.

Vbeta (60) and Jbeta (13) primers were used in the PCR. The assay was immunoSEQ multiplex PCR, and TCRdb's table has in-frame clones only and misses some. The sample consists of around 60,000 clones, approximately 72% of them appearing once. The rearrangement links TRBV19 to TRBJ1-4, with 9 bases identical to TRBD1. Sequenced: PBMCs. The TCR originated in a man in his fifties in good health and CMV-seropositive. CDR3 DNA: TGTGCCAGTAGGGGACAGGGAAATGAAAAACTGTTTTTT. The encoded protein is CASRGQGNEKLFF.